A selection of T cell receptor beta chains follows, all from one sample in a study of blood T cell repertoires in COVID-19. Sequencing used immunoSEQ multiplex PCR; TCRdb keeps in-frame clones, though not all of them. The sample has over 65,000 clones; approximately 82% are singletons. The sample consisted of peripheral blood. These receptor sequences come from a man older than 75 with active COVID-19. CDR3s include the opening cysteine and the closing phenylalanine or tryptophan. The order of the fields is V gene, D gene, J gene, clone size, CDR3 protein, CDR3 DNA. D genes are given only for firm matches. The size entry is marked missing in some rows and otherwise reads once, few, many or a size class.

TRBV14	TRBD1	TRBJ1-1	.	CASSRQGITEAFF	TGTGCCAGCAGCCGACAGGGGATCACTGAAGCTTTCTTT
TRBV7-8	.	TRBJ1-5	.	CASSRVDRSSNQPQHF	TGTGCCAGCAGCCGAGTAGACAGATCTAGCAATCAGCCCCAGCATTTT
TRBV9	TRBD1	TRBJ2-1	.	CASSVRGTGESYSNEQFF	TGTGCCAGCAGCGTACGAGGGACAGGGGAATCCTATAGCAATGAGCAGTTCTTC
TRBV18	.	TRBJ2-5	.	CASSSTGTLETQYF	TGTGCCAGCTCATCTACCGGGACTTTGGAGACCCAGTACTTC
TRBV5-1	.	TRBJ2-7	.	CASRRTGSSYEQYF	TGCGCCAGCAGACGTACAGGGAGCTCCTACGAGCAGTACTTC
TRBV9	TRBD2	TRBJ2-7	.	CASSVGLAGTYEQYF	TGTGCCAGCAGCGTGGGACTAGCGGGGACCTACGAGCAGTACTTC
TRBV29-1	.	TRBJ1-2	few	CSVTGANYGYTF	TGCAGCGTCACCGGAGCTAACTATGGCTACACCTTC
TRBV24-1	TRBD1	TRBJ1-2	.	CATSMTGTHGYTF	TGTGCCACCAGTATGACAGGGACGCATGGCTACACCTTC
TRBV15	TRBD1	TRBJ1-6	.	CATRSGGMYSPLHF	TGTGCCACCAGATCAGGGGGAATGTATTCACCCCTCCACTTT
TRBV5-1	TRBD1	TRBJ1-6	.	CASSFGQGNSPLHF	TGCGCCAGCAGCTTTGGACAGGGTAATTCACCCCTCCACTTT
TRBV2	TRBD2	TRBJ2-5	.	CASSVAGGGETQYF	TGTGCCAGCAGTGTAGCGGGAGGGGGAGAGACCCAGTACTTC
TRBV6-5	TRBD2	TRBJ2-7	.	CASSSQTSGGFYEQYF	TGTGCCAGCAGTTCACAGACTAGCGGGGGGTTTTACGAGCAGTACTTC
TRBV15	.	TRBJ2-7	once	CATSSLGQGYEQYF	TGTGCCACCAGCAGCCTCGGGCAGGGCTACGAGCAGTACTTC
TRBV27	.	TRBJ2-7	.	CASSPDRTSSYEQYF	TGTGCCAGCAGTCCAGACAGGACCTCCTCCTACGAGCAGTACTTC
TRBV9	.	TRBJ1-1	.	CASSVGISMGANTEAFF	TGTGCCAGCAGCGTAGGAATAAGCATGGGGGCGAACACTGAAGCTTTCTTT
TRBV30	.	TRBJ2-7	.	CAWDTIEGGEQYF	TGTGCCTGGGACACCATAGAAGGGGGCGAGCAGTACTTC
TRBV10-3	.	TRBJ2-1	.	CAIGAVSYNEQFF	TGTGCCATCGGAGCGGTCTCCTACAATGAGCAGTTCTTC
TRBV28	TRBD1	TRBJ1-1	.	CASSSAAIGTGDTEAFF	TGTGCCAGCAGTTCAGCCGCCATCGGGACAGGGGACACTGAAGCTTTCTTT
TRBV13	.	TRBJ2-6	few	CASSVRFSGANVLTF	TGTGCCAGCAGCGTTAGATTCTCTGGGGCCAACGTCCTGACTTTC
TRBV30	TRBD2	TRBJ2-5	.	CAWSVGLAGVAETQYF	TGTGCCTGGAGTGTAGGGTTAGCGGGAGTGGCAGAGACCCAGTACTTC
TRBV7-9	TRBD2	TRBJ2-1	.	CASSRVGTSKANEQFF	TGTGCCAGCAGCAGAGTCGGGACTAGTAAGGCCAATGAGCAGTTCTTC
TRBV12-3/TRBV12-4	TRBD1	TRBJ2-5	.	CASRTTGVETQYF	TGTGCCAGCAGGACCACAGGGGTGGAGACCCAGTACTTC
TRBV28	.	TRBJ2-7	.	CASSFSLRELSYEQYF	TGTGCCAGCAGTTTTAGCTTGCGGGAACTCTCCTACGAGCAGTACTTC
TRBV5-6	.	TRBJ1-2	.	CASSFGGAYGYTF	TGTGCCAGCAGCTTTGGAGGGGCCTATGGCTACACCTTC
TRBV6-1	TRBD2	TRBJ2-3	few	CASSADPAGGITDTQYF	TGTGCCAGCAGTGCTGATCCAGCGGGAGGTATCACAGATACGCAGTATTTT
TRBV28	.	TRBJ1-3	.	CASSNLPSSGNTIYF	TGTGCCAGCAGTAACCTTCCCAGCTCTGGAAACACCATATATTTT
TRBV30	.	TRBJ1-1	.	CAWSVGGWYTEAFF	TGTGCCTGGAGTGTAGGCGGGTGGTACACTGAAGCTTTCTTT
TRBV7-9	TRBD2	TRBJ2-1	.	CASTLAGVLSSYNEQFF	TGTGCCAGCACCCTAGCGGGAGTCTTAAGCTCCTACAATGAGCAGTTCTTC